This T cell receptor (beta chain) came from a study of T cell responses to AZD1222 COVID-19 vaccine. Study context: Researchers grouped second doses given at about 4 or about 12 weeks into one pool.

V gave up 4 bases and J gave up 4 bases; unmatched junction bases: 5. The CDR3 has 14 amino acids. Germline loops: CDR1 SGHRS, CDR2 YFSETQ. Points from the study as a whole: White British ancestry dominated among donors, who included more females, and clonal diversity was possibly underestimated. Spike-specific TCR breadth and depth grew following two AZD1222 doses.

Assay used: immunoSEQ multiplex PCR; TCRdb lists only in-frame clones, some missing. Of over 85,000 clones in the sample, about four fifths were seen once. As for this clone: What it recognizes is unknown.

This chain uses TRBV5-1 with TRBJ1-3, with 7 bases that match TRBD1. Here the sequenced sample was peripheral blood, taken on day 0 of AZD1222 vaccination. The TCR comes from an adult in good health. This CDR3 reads CASSTGTAGNTIYF. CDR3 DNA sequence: TGCGCCAGCAGCACGGGGACAGCCGGAAACACCATATATTTT.